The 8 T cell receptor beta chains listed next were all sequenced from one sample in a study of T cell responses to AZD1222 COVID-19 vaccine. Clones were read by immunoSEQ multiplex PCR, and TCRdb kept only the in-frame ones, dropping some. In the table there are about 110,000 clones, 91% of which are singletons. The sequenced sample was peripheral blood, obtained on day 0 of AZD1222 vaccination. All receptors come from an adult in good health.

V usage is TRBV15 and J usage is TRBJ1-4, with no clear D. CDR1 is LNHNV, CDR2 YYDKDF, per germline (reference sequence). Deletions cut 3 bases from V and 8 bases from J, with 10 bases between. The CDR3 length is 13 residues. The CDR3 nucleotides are TGTGCCACCAGCAGGACTGCGGTCGAAAAACTGTTTTTT. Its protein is CATSRTAVEKLFF.

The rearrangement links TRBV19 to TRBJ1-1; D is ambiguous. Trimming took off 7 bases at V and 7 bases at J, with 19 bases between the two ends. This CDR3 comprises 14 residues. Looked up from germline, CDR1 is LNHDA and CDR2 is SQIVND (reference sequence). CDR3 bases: TGTGCCAGTAATTCAGACCGACGGAGCCGTGAAGCTTTCTTT. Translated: CASNSDRRSREAFF. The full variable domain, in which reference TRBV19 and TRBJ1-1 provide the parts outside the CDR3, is DGGITQSPKYLFRKEGQNVTLSCEQNLNHDAMYWYRQDPGQGLRLIYYSQIVNDFQKGDIAEGYSVSREKKESFPLTVTSAQKNPTAFYLCASNSDRRSREAFFGQGTRLTVV.

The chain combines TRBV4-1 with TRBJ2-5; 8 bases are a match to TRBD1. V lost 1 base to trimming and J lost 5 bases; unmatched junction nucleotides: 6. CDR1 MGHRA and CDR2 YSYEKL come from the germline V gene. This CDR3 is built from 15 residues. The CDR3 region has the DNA TGCGCCAGCAGCCAAGCCGACAGGGGTCGCGAGACCCAGTACTTC. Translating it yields CASSQADRGRETQYF.

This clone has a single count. This CDR3 reads CSAPTAGVQYF. DNA of the CDR3: TGCAGTGCCCCAACCGCTGGGGTGCAGTACTTC. J is TRBJ2-7 and V is TRBV20-1, with no clear D. With 6 bases removed from V and 9 bases from J, the gap between germline ends came to 15 bases. This CDR3 is 11 amino acids long. The germline V gene has CDR1 DFQATT and CDR2 SNEGSKA (reference sequence).

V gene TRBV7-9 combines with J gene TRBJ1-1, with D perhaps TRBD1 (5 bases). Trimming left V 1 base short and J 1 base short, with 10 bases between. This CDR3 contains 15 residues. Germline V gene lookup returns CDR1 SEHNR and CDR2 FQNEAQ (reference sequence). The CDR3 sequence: CASSLGGGRNTEAFF. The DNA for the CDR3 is TGTGCCAGCAGCTTAGGTGGGGGGAGGAACACTGAAGCTTTCTTT.

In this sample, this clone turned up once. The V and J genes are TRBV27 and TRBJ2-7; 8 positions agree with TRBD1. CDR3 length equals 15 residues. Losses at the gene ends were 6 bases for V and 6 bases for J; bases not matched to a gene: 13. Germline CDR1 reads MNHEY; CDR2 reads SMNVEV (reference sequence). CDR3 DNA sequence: TGTGCCAGCAGCGACGCAGGGGGCGGATGGGGCGAGCAGTACTTC. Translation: CASSDAGGGWGEQYF.

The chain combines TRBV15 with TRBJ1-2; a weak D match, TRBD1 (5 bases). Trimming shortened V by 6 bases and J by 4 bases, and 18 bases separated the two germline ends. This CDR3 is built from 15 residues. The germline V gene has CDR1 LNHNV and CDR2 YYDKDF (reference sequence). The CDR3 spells CATSSGGGPIYGYTF. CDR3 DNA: TGTGCCACCAGTTCCGGGGGGGGACCAATCTATGGCTACACCTTC.

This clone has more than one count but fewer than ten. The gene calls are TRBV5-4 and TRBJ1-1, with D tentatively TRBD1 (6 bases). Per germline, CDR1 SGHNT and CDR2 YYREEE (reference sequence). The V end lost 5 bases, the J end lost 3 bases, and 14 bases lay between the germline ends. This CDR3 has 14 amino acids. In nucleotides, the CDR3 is TGTGCCAGCAGTTCAATGAACAGGGACACTGAAGCTTTCTTT. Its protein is CASSSMNRDTEAFF.